Reported below is one TCR beta chain. Its antigen is not known. TCRdb used MiXCR to reprocess the reads, holding one entry per CDR3 protein. Of 160,000 or so distinct CDR3 sequences in the sample, under 20% are singletons; the top ten hold roughly 20%. The sample belongs to a study of T cell repertoires in cytomegalovirus infection. Overall study context: Through public TCR beta signatures, both CMV infection and matching HLA type were indicated. Study-wide points: The cumulative frequency of public TCR beta families distinguished individuals who carried CMV together with the relevant HLA. There were HLA-C-restricted CMV-specific TCR beta clonotypes dominating the ex vivo response.

The sequenced sample consisted of CD8+ T cells from PBMCs. The sequence derives from a human donor in good health (CMV status not recorded). Some clones in this sample may be carry-over from other donors' samples.

The CDR3 bases are TGTGCCAGCAGCCCTGGACAGGGGGCTAACACCGGGGAGCTGTTTTTT. Amino acids: CASSPGQGANTGELFF. The chain couples TRBV7-9 to TRBJ2-2; 11 bases align to TRBD1. This CDR3 contains 16 residues. J lost 2 bases, V lost 5 bases, and 4 bases had no gene match. Germline V gene data show CDR1 as SEHNR and CDR2 as FQNEAQ (reference sequence).